This T cell receptor (beta chain) was sequenced during a study of shared clonotypes between healthy human individuals. Assay used: immunoSEQ multiplex PCR; TCRdb lists only in-frame clones, some missing. The table shows 2 million to 2.5 million clones, with about nine tenths occurring only once. This CDR3 comprises 16 residues. Germline values: CDR1 LGHNA, CDR2 YSLEER. The V and J ends lost 3 bases and 2 bases, in that order; junction bases with no gene match: 9. V and J are TRBV4-3 and TRBJ2-7; 8 bases are shared with TRBD2. The sequence derives from a man younger than 35 in good health. Some clones in this sample may be carry-over from other donors' samples. The specimen was naive CD4+ T cells from PBMCs. Subset defined: CD45RA+ positively selected. The CDR3 DNA is TGCGCCAGCAGCCATGACCTAGCGGGTGGGGCCTACGAGCAGTACTTC. Its translation is CASSHDLAGGAYEQYF.